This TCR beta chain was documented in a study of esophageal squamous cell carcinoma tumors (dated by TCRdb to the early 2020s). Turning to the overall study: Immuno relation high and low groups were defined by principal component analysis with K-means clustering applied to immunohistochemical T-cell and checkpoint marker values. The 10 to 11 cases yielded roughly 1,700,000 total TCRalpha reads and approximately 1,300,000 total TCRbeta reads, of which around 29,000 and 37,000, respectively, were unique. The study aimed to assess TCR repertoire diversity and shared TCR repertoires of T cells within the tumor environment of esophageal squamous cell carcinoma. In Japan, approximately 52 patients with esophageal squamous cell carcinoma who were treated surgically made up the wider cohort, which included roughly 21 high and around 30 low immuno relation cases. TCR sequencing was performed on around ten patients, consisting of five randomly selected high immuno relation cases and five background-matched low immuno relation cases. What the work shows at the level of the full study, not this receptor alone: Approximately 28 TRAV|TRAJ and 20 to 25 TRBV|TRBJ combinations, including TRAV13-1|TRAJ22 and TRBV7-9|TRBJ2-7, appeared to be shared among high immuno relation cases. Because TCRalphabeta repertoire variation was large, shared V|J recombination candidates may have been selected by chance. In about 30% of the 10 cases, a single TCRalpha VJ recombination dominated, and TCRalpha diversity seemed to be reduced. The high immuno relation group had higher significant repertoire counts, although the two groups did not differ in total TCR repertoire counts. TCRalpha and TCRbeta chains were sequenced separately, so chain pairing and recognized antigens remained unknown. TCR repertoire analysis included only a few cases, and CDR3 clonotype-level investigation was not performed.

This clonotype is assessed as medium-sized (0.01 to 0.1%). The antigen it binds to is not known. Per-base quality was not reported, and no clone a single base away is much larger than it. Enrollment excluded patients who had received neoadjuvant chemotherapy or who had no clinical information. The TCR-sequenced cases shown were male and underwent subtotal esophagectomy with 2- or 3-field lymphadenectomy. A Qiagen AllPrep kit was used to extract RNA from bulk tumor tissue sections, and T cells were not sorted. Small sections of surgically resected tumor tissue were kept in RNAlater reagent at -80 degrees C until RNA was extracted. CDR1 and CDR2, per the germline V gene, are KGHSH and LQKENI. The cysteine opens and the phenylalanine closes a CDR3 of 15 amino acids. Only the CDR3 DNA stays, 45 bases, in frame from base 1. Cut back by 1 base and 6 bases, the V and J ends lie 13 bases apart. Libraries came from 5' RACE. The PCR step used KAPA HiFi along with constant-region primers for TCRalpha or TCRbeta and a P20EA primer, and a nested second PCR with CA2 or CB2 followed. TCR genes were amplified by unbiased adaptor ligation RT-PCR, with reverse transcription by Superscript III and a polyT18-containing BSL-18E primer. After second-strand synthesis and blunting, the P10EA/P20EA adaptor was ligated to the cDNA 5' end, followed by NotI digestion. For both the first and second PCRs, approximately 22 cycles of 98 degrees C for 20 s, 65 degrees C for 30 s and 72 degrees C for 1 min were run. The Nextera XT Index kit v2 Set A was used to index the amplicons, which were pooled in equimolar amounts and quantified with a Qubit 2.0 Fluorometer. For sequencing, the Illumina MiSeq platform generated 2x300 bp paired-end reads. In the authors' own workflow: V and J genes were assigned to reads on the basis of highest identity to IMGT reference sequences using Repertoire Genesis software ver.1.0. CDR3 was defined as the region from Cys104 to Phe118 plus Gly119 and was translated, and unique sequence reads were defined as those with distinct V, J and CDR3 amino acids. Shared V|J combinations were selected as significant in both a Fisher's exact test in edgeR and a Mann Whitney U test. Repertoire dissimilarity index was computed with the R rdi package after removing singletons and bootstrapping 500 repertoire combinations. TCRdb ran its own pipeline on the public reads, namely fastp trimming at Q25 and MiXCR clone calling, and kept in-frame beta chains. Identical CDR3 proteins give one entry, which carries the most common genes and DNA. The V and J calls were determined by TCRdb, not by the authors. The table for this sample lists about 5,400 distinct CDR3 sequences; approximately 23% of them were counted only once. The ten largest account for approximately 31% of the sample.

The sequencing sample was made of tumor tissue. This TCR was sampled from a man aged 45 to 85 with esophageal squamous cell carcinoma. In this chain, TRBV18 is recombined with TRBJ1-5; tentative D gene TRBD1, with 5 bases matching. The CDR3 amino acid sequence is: CASSPQSGSGQPQHF. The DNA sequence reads TGTGCCAGCTCACCACAATCAGGGTCGGGTCAGCCCCAGCATTTT.